This TCR beta chain is from a study of T cells expressing NK-cell markers. As for the study in general: It was sorted CD3+CD56+NKG2C+, CD3+CD56+NKG2C- and CD3+CD56-NKG2C+ T cells that supplied the TCR beta repertoires. Most of the eight sequenced donors were HCMV-seropositive; one was seronegative.

Study observations and caveats: Clarity on HCMV specificity was lacking for the expanded NKG2C+ T cell clones.

As to this clonotype: Its specificity is not known.

From its re-call of the 5' RACE reads, TCRdb lists each CDR3 protein once, without DNA. The data include about 540,000 distinct CDR3 sequences; the top ten clones carry approximately 3.6%. The sample taken for sequencing was blood T cells: a sorted CD56 or NKG2C T cell subset, CD4+ or CD8+ T cells, or bulk PBMC T cells (not recorded which). The clonotype originates from a man between 18 and 35 years old in good health.

CDR3 sequence: CSAAQANYGYTF. The J gene is TRBJ1-2, the V gene TRBV20-1. Germline V gene data show CDR1 as DFQATT and CDR2 as SNEGSKA (reference sequence). The CDR3 consists of 12 residues.